This TCR beta chain appears in the sequencing data of a study of T cells expressing NK-cell markers. One entry per CDR3 protein, without DNA, is what TCRdb gives after re-calling the 5' RACE reads. The sample includes fewer than 400,000 distinct CDR3 sequences. The germline V gene encodes CDR1 SGHNT and CDR2 YYREEE (reference sequence). The CDR3 covers 12 residues. Sample: blood T cells: a sorted CD56 or NKG2C T cell subset, CD4+ or CD8+ T cells, or bulk PBMC T cells (not recorded which). This clonotype was sampled from a man between 18 and 69 years old in good health. This chain uses TRBV5-4 with TRBJ2-1. This chain's CDR3 is CASSFLTEKTIF.